This is a list of T cell receptor beta chains from one sample in a study of OX40 agonist ivuxolimab in advanced cancers. TCRdb's copy holds only in-frame clones and misses some; the assay was immunoSEQ multiplex PCR. This sample has 70,000 or so clones, with over 65% found just once. Here the sequenced sample was CD4+ or CD8+ T cells sorted from blood, taken in a trial of the OX40 agonist ivuxolimab. These receptors were taken from an adult with an advanced solid tumor such as melanoma, head and neck, liver or kidney cancer. The CDR3 runs from the conserved cysteine through the conserved F or W. The order of the fields is D gene, J gene, clone size, CDR3 length, V gene, CDR3 protein, CDR3 DNA. A D gene is named only where the DNA matches it firmly. Expanded clones get a size class; other rows say once, few or many, or leave the size out.

TRBD1 TRBJ1-4 . 17 TRBV7-9 CASSSSDRGLTNEKLFF TGTGCCAGCAGCTCTAGCGACAGGGGGCTAACTAATGAAAAACTGTTTTTT
. TRBJ2-7 . 16 TRBV5-1 CASSPGLQRVSYEQYF TGCGCCAGCAGCCCCGGTTTACAGCGGGTCTCCTACGAGCAGTACTTC
TRBD2 TRBJ2-7 few 14 TRBV6-5 CASSSTSGGSAQYF TGTGCCAGCAGTTCGACTAGCGGGGGGAGTGCGCAGTACTTC
. TRBJ1-2 . 15 TRBV29-1 CSVESEGDTSYGYTF TGCAGCGTTGAAAGCGAGGGGGACACCTCCTATGGCTACACCTTC
. TRBJ2-7 . 16 TRBV5-4 CASSSGRQDKSYEQYF TGTGCCAGCAGCTCCGGCCGACAGGACAAGTCCTACGAGCAGTACTTC
TRBD2 TRBJ2-3 few 15 TRBV4-1 CASSQRGFLTDTQYF TGCGCCAGCAGCCAGCGGGGGTTCCTTACAGATACGCAGTATTTT
TRBD1 TRBJ1-5 . 14 TRBV28 CASRSGGRYQPQHF TGTGCCAGCAGGTCAGGGGGGAGGTATCAGCCCCAGCATTTT
TRBD1 TRBJ1-3 . 15 TRBV4-3 CASSAGTGAGNTIYF TGCGCCAGCAGCGCCGGCACAGGGGCTGGAAACACCATATATTTT
. TRBJ2-2 . 15 TRBV7-9 CASSLGRSNTGELFF TGTGCCAGCAGCTTAGGACGGTCAAACACCGGGGAGCTGTTTTTT
. TRBJ2-2 . 14 TRBV19 CASTGSGNTGELFF TGTGCCAGTACGGGATCGGGGAACACCGGGGAGCTGTTTTTT
. TRBJ1-6 . 15 TRBV18 CASSLSTEKNSPLHF TGTGCCAGCTCACTTTCGACAGAAAAGAATTCACCCCTCCACTTT
. TRBJ1-1 . 14 TRBV7-6 CASRLSLGVTEAFF TGTGCCAGCAGGCTATCCCTTGGCGTCACTGAAGCTTTCTTT
. TRBJ1-6 . 16 TRBV28 CASSFRGVWYNSPLHF TGTGCCAGCAGTTTCCGGGGGGTTTGGTATAATTCACCCCTCCACTTT
. TRBJ2-1 . 15 TRBV19 CASSGHGGSYNEQFF TGTGCCAGTAGCGGTCACGGCGGCTCCTACAATGAGCAGTTCTTC
. TRBJ2-7 few 13 TRBV11-1 CASSLASNYEQYF TGTGCCAGCAGCTTAGCGTCTAACTACGAGCAGTACTTC
TRBD1 TRBJ2-7 . 15 TRBV7-9 CASSLVLTGAYEQYF TGTGCCAGCAGCTTAGTTTTGACAGGGGCCTACGAGCAGTACTTC
. TRBJ1-6 . 16 TRBV4-3 CASSQTLWQANSPLHF TGCGCCAGCAGCCAGACCCTTTGGCAGGCAAATTCACCCCTCCACTTT
TRBD2 TRBJ2-5 few 14 TRBV4-1 CASSPVEGGETQYF TGCGCCAGCAGCCCTGTGGAGGGAGGGGAGACCCAGTACTTC
. TRBJ2-6 . 17 TRBV6-4 CASSAWSTNSGANVLTF TGTGCCAGCAGTGCATGGTCTACAAACTCTGGGGCCAACGTCCTGACTTTC
. TRBJ2-5 . 14 TRBV7-9 CASSLVGEQETQYF TGTGCCAGCAGCTTAGTTGGAGAACAAGAGACCCAGTACTTC
. TRBJ1-1 . 14 TRBV7-2 CASRAGTGNTEAFF TGTGCCAGCAGAGCGGGGACGGGGAACACTGAAGCTTTCTTT
. TRBJ1-6 once 16 TRBV6-5 CASSYSRQAPYSPLHF TGTGCCAGCAGTTACTCGAGACAGGCGCCTTATTCACCCCTCCACTTT
. TRBJ2-5 . 14 TRBV6-5 CASSQNTGQETQYF TGTGCCAGCAGCCAAAATACAGGGCAAGAGACCCAGTACTTC
. TRBJ1-5 . 15 TRBV19 CASSIQEGGNQPQHF TGTGCCAGTAGTATTCAAGAGGGGGGCAATCAGCCCCAGCATTTT
. TRBJ2-7 . 15 TRBV7-8 CASSLVGLARHEQYF TGTGCCAGCAGCTTAGTAGGGCTAGCGAGGCACGAGCAGTACTTC
TRBD1 TRBJ1-5 . 16 TRBV2 CASSESVGTGNQPQHF TGTGCCAGCAGTGAATCTGTGGGGACAGGAAATCAGCCCCAGCATTTT
TRBD1 TRBJ1-5 . 16 TRBV5-1 CASSPGWGQSAQPQHF TGCGCCAGCAGCCCCGGGTGGGGACAGAGTGCGCAGCCCCAGCATTTT
. TRBJ2-2 . 15 TRBV7-8 CASSLYSANTGELFF TGTGCCAGCAGCTTATACAGCGCGAACACCGGGGAGCTGTTTTTT
. TRBJ1-5 . 14 TRBV28 CASKGGARNQPQHF TGTGCCAGCAAGGGGGGGGCTCGCAATCAGCCCCAGCATTTT
. TRBJ1-2 . 15 TRBV5-6 CASSLLDSGNYGYTF TGTGCCAGCAGCTTGTTGGACTCTGGAAACTATGGCTACACCTTC
. TRBJ1-2 . 14 TRBV2 CASSEGTSLYGYTF TGTGCCAGCAGTGAAGGGACGTCCCTGTATGGCTACACCTTC
. TRBJ1-5 . 13 TRBV7-2 CASSLHNNQPQHF TGTGCCAGCAGCCTACATAATAACCAGCCCCAGCATTTT
TRBD2 TRBJ2-2 . 15 TRBV7-8 CASSLRLAGPGELFF TGTGCCAGCAGCTTAAGGCTAGCGGGGCCCGGGGAGCTGTTTTTT
. TRBJ1-1 . 15 TRBV9 CASSQSTGMNTEAFF TGTGCCAGCAGCCAATCCACAGGGATGAACACTGAAGCTTTCTTT
. TRBJ2-2 . 16 TRBV19 CASTPFRVSATGELFF TGTGCCAGTACCCCTTTCAGGGTATCAGCCACCGGGGAGCTGTTTTTT
. TRBJ2-2 . 19 TRBV15 CATSTHELQAGSDTGELFF TGTGCCACCAGCACGCACGAACTCCAGGCGGGTTCAGACACCGGGGAGCTGTTTTTT
. TRBJ1-5 . 14 TRBV10-3 CAISESTADQPQHF TGTGCCATCAGTGAGTCAACTGCAGATCAGCCCCAGCATTTT
TRBD2 TRBJ2-3 . 16 TRBV5-4 CASSLGSGGRTDTQYF TGTGCCAGCAGCTTGGGCAGCGGGGGGCGCACAGATACGCAGTATTTT
. TRBJ2-3 . 20 TRBV21-1 CASSRAGTSGRAGLMDTQYF TGTGCCAGCAGCAGGGCCGGGACTAGCGGGAGGGCCGGATTAATGGATACGCAGTATTTT
. TRBJ1-5 . 14 TRBV2 CASSEASPNQPQHF TGTGCCAGCAGTGAAGCCTCCCCCAATCAGCCCCAGCATTTT
TRBD1 TRBJ2-5 . 15 TRBV5-1 CASSKGDRDQETQYF TGCGCCAGCAGCAAGGGAGACAGGGACCAAGAGACCCAGTACTTC
. TRBJ1-2 few 12 TRBV6-4 CASIRGNYGYTF TGTGCCAGCATTAGGGGGAACTATGGCTACACCTTC
. TRBJ1-1 . 15 TRBV5-5 CASSRDWYRDTEAFF TGTGCCAGCAGCCGTGACTGGTACAGGGACACTGAAGCTTTCTTT
TRBD2 TRBJ2-3 . 15 TRBV28 CASTLSGTSTDTQYF TGTGCCAGCACCCTTAGCGGGACTAGCACAGATACGCAGTATTTT
TRBD1 TRBJ2-3 . 15 TRBV5-1 CASSLNAGGADTQYF TGCGCCAGCAGCTTAAACGCAGGGGGCGCAGATACGCAGTATTTT
. TRBJ1-2 . 13 TRBV28 CASSLVQDYGYTF TGTGCCAGCAGTTTAGTGCAGGACTATGGCTACACCTTC
. TRBJ2-1 . 15 TRBV6-6 CASSYGALSYNEQFF TGTGCCAGCAGTTACGGGGCGCTCTCCTACAATGAGCAGTTCTTC
TRBD2 TRBJ2-7 few 12 TRBV10-3 CAVLAGGYEQYF TGTGCCGTCCTAGCGGGGGGTTACGAGCAGTACTTC